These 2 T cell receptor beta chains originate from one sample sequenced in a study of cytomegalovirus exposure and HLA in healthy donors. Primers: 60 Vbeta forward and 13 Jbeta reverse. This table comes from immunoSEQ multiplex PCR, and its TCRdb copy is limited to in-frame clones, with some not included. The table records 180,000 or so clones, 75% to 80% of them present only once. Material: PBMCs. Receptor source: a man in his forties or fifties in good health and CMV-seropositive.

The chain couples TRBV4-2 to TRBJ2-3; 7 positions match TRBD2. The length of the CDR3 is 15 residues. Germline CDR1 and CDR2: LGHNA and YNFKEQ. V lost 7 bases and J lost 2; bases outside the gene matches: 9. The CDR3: CASNHLAGDTDTQYF. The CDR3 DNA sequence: TGTGCCAGCAACCATCTGGCGGGGGACACAGATACGCAGTATTTT.

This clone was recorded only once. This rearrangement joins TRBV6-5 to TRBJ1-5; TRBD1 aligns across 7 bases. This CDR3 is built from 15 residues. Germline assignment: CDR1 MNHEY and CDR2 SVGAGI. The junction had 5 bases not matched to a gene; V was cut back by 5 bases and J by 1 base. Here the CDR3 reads CASSPDRVSNQPQHF. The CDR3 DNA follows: TGTGCCAGCAGTCCCGACAGGGTGAGCAATCAGCCCCAGCATTTT.